The 26 T cell receptor beta chains reported below all come from one sample, sequenced in a study of Graves' ophthalmopathy and Graves' hyperthyroidism. As the template, RNA transcripts were used to amplify TCR beta CDR3 regions. After a first-round RT-PCR with HTBI primers, a second-round multiplex PCR was run. TCRdb re-analysed the multiplex PCR reads in MiXCR, keeping a single row per CDR3 protein. Found here are 500,000 to 700,000 distinct CDR3 sequences, approximately 22% of them singletons; the top ten hold around 6.5%. The material sequenced was peripheral blood. The receptors were gathered from a woman under 30 with stable Graves' hyperthyroidism. Some clones in this sample may be carry-over from other donors' samples.

This clonotype showed up many times. This chain joins TRBV20-1 and TRBJ2-7; D is possibly TRBD1 (6 bases). The CDR3 totals 14 residues. Trimming removed 0 bases at V and 7 bases at J, with 16 bases between. Germline V gives CDR1 DFQATT, CDR2 SNEGSKA (reference sequence). The CDR3 region is CSAREPGTLREQYF. The CDR3, as DNA: TGCAGTGCTAGAGAGCCGGGGACACTACGAGAGCAGTACTTC.

This clonotype was detected many times. The rearrangement joins TRBV6-1 to TRBJ1-2; the D gene is possibly TRBD1 (6 bases). The germline CDR1 and CDR2 sequences are MNHNS and SASEGT. V was pared by 1 base and J by 2 bases, with 14 bases between. The CDR3 spans 16 residues. In nucleotides, the CDR3 is TGTGCCAGCAGTGAAGGAGACAGGCTCCTCAACTATGGCTACACCTTC. It codes for CASSEGDRLLNYGYTF.

This clonotype showed up just a few times. The chain is built from TRBV19 and TRBJ1-1, with 8 nucleotides matching TRBD1. This CDR3 has 15 residues. The germline V gene has CDR1 LNHDA and CDR2 SQIVND (reference sequence). Trimming took 5 bases from V and 6 from J; bases not matched to a gene: 11. Here the CDR3 reads CASSPWTGRGSEAFF. The CDR3 region has the DNA TGTGCCAGTAGTCCCTGGACAGGGAGGGGATCTGAAGCTTTCTTT.

In its sample, this clonotype was seen many times. J is TRBJ2-2 and V is TRBV7-2; possibly TRBD1 for D (5 bases). From germline, CDR1 is SGHTA and CDR2 FQGNSA. The CDR3 runs 18 residues. The V gene lost 1 base and the J gene lost 0 bases, with 15 bases spanning the gap. CDR3 residues: CASSLVRGHPANTGELFF. The CDR3 DNA is TGTGCCAGCAGCTTAGTGCGTGGACACCCGGCGAACACCGGGGAGCTGTTTTTT.

A few counts support this clonotype. The rearrangement links TRBV7-2 to TRBJ2-5; no clear D gene. V lost 1 base to trimming and J lost 6 bases, with 6 bases between them. In germline, CDR1 is SGHTA, CDR2 FQGNSA. The CDR3 covers 12 residues. CDR3 DNA sequence: TGTGCCAGCAGCTTAGTCGGCCAGACCCAGTACTTC. It yields the protein CASSLVGQTQYF.

Ten or more counts support this clonotype. The chain combines TRBV9 with TRBJ1-1; D is perhaps TRBD1 (5 bases). In germline, CDR1 is SGDLS, CDR2 YYNGEE. Trimming left V 0 bases short and J 4 bases short, with 10 bases between. CDR3 length equals 14 residues. The CDR3 DNA follows: TGTGCCAGCAGCGTAGAGTCCACAGGCACTGAAGCTTTCTTT. Its translation: CASSVESTGTEAFF.

Many counts were recorded for this clonotype. CDR3 residues: CASSLVHLWNTEAFF. The CDR3 DNA reads as TGTGCCAGCAGCTTAGTTCACCTATGGAACACTGAAGCTTTCTTT. The V gene is TRBV7-2, the J gene TRBJ1-1; D is undetermined. The germline V gene has CDR1 SGHTA and CDR2 FQGNSA. The CDR3 contains 15 residues. Trimming left V 1 base short and J 1 base short, with 10 bases between.

This clonotype has just a few counts. The V gene is TRBV19, the J gene TRBJ2-7, with D perhaps TRBD2 (5 bases). The germline V and J ends were trimmed by 3 bases and 2 bases, with 17 bases remaining between them. Germline V CDR1 and CDR2: LNHDA, SQIVND (reference sequence). CDR3 size: 16 residues. The CDR3 bases are TGTGCCAGTAGTATCGGGATGGGAAGACTTACCTACGAGCAGTACTTC. Protein product: CASSIGMGRLTYEQYF.

The sample holds many counts of this clonotype. The chain couples TRBV12-3 or TRBV12-4 to TRBJ1-1; D is possibly TRBD1 (5 bases). Deletions cut 7 bases from V and 11 bases from J, with 14 bases between. This CDR3 region has 11 residues. CDR3 coding DNA: TGTGCCAGCACCAACGGGCAGGGCGCTTTCTTT. Amino acid sequence: CASTNGQGAFF.

There are many counts of this clonotype. The CDR3 DNA reads TGTGCCAGCAGCTTTGGAAGCGGGGGTGCCTACGAGCAGTACTTC. Protein product: CASSFGSGGAYEQYF. J is TRBJ2-7 and V is TRBV7-8; 8 bases fit TRBD2. The CDR3 extends over 15 amino acids. The junction had 6 bases not matched to a gene; V was cut back by 3 bases and J by 2 bases. Germline V gives CDR1 SGHVS, CDR2 FQNEAQ.

This clonotype was picked up many times. The chain combines TRBV2 with TRBJ2-7, with D tentatively TRBD1 or TRBD2 (5 bases each). This CDR3 region has 14 residues. Between the trimmed V and J ends, which lost 8 bases and 0 bases, there was a span of 14 bases. Germline CDR1 SNHLY, CDR2 FYNNEI. CDR3 in amino acids: CASASGTVSYEQYF. CDR3 bases: TGTGCCAGCGCTTCCGGGACGGTCTCCTACGAGCAGTACTTC.

This clonotype was seen at least ten times. The chain carries TRBV20-1 and TRBJ2-5, with D perhaps matching TRBD1 (6 bases). The germline gives CDR1 DFQATT, CDR2 SNEGSKA (reference sequence). This CDR3 is 14 amino acids long. Between the trimmed V and J ends, which lost 0 bases and 2 bases, there was a span of 10 bases. As DNA, the CDR3 is TGCAGTGCTAGAGATGGACAGCAACAAGAGACCCAGTACTTC. It yields the protein CSARDGQQQETQYF.

There are many counts of this clonotype. This chain connects TRBV27 to TRBJ1-5, with 10 positions matching TRBD1. Germline values: CDR1 MNHEY, CDR2 SMNVEV (reference sequence). The CDR3 loop spans 16 amino acids. Unmatched junction bases numbered 6, after V lost 3 bases and J lost 4 bases. The CDR3 here is CASSFQGQGGNQPQHF. DNA for the CDR3: TGTGCCAGCAGTTTCCAAGGACAGGGGGGGAATCAGCCCCAGCATTTT.

The table lists this clonotype with many counts. The V gene is TRBV6-5, the J gene TRBJ1-2; D remains unclear. The length of the CDR3 is 14 residues. The germline V gene encodes CDR1 MNHEY and CDR2 SVGAGI. V lost 2 bases, J lost 4 bases, and 11 bases lay in between. CDR3 in DNA: TGTGCCAGCAGTTACAACGCTAGGGCCTATGGCTACACCTTC. It codes for CASSYNARAYGYTF.

The table lists this clonotype with many counts. This sequence joins TRBV6-5 and TRBJ2-7, with D unresolved. V lost 3 bases and J lost 3, with 12 bases in between. Per the germline V gene, CDR1 is MNHEY and CDR2 is SVGAGI. This CDR3 spans 14 amino acids. The CDR3 spells CASSYGEKVYEQYF. The DNA of the CDR3 is TGTGCCAGCAGTTATGGGGAAAAGGTCTACGAGCAGTACTTC.

This clonotype was seen at least ten times. The gene calls are TRBV6-5 and TRBJ2-4; tentatively, D is TRBD2 (5 bases). CDR1 is MNHEY and CDR2 is SVGAGI in the germline V gene. The CDR3 spans 15 residues. V gave up 0 bases and J gave up 5 bases, with 11 bases separating them. The CDR3, as DNA: TGTGCCAGCAGTTACTCGAAGGACGGGGAAAACATTCAGTACTTC. Residues: CASSYSKDGENIQYF.

V and J are TRBV28 and TRBJ1-2; TRBD1 agrees at 11 bases. This CDR3 region has 14 residues. From germline, CDR1 is MDHEN and CDR2 SYDVKM. J gave up 7 bases and V 7 bases, and 8 bases lay outside the gene matches. CDR3 coding DNA: TGTGCCAGCATCATGGGACAGGGGGTTGGTGGCTACACCTTC. It specifies CASIMGQGVGGYTF.

This clonotype was seen a handful of times. V is TRBV25-1 and J is TRBJ1-1; D is perhaps TRBD1 (6 bases). Germline CDR1 and CDR2: MGHDK and SYGVNS. This CDR3 contains 13 residues. The V end lost 7 bases, the J end lost 0 bases, and 9 bases lay between the germline ends. The DNA of the CDR3 is TGTGCCAGCAAGACAGGCATGAACACTGAAGCTTTCTTT. Protein: CASKTGMNTEAFF. Full variable domain (rest looked up from reference TRBV25-1 and TRBJ1-1): EADIYQTPRYLVIGTGKKITLECSQTMGHDKMYWYQQDPGMELHLIHYSYGVNSTEKGDLSSESTVSRIRTEHFPLTLESARPSHTSQYLCASKTGMNTEAFFGQGTRLTVV.

This clonotype was detected many times. The chain recombines TRBV6-5 with TRBJ1-6; TRBD1 aligns across 8 bases. V shed 4 bases and J 9 bases; nucleotides not matched to a gene: 5. The CDR3 extends over 14 amino acids. From germline, CDR1 is MNHEY and CDR2 SVGAGI. CDR3 region: CASSSAGGGSPLHF. The CDR3 bases are TGTGCCAGCAGTTCGGCAGGGGGCGGTTCACCCCTCCACTTT.

This clonotype appeared many times. The J gene is TRBJ1-1, the V gene TRBV20-1, with 9 bases aligning to TRBD1. The CDR3 runs to 12 residues. V trimming: 7 bases; J trimming: 3 bases; junction bases outside the gene matches: 3. Germline V gives CDR1 DFQATT, CDR2 SNEGSKA (reference sequence). CDR3 DNA sequence: TGCAGTGGGGACAGGGAGTACACTGAAGCTTTCTTT. Protein sequence: CSGDREYTEAFF.

V usage is TRBV27 and J usage is TRBJ2-2, with TRBD2 matching 7 bases. The V gene end was trimmed by 3 bases and the J gene end by 5 bases; junction bases not matched to a gene: 3. Germline CDR1 and CDR2: MNHEY and SMNVEV (reference sequence). The CDR3 covers 14 residues. CDR3 region: CASSFGEGTGELFF. The CDR3 nucleotides read TGTGCCAGCAGTTTCGGGGAGGGGACCGGGGAGCTGTTTTTT.

Ten or more counts support this clonotype. This chain links TRBV30 with TRBJ1-1; D possibly corresponds to TRBD1 (5 bases). Trimming took 2 bases from V and 5 from J, leaving 12 bases between them. Germline loops: CDR1 GTSNPN, CDR2 SVGIG (reference sequence). The CDR3 extends over 13 amino acids. The CDR3 DNA follows: TGTGCCTGGAGTCGGGTCGAGGGGACTGAAGCTTTCTTT. As protein: CAWSRVEGTEAFF.

This clonotype turned up a few times. DNA for the CDR3: TGTGCCAGCAGCTCGGGACGCCTTGAGCAGTACTTC. This codes for CASSSGRLEQYF. The chain uses TRBV7-9 and TRBJ2-7, with D perhaps being TRBD1 or TRBD2 (5 bases each). The CDR3 is 12 residues long. Germline lookup yields CDR1 SEHNR and CDR2 FQNEAQ (reference sequence). V was pared by 4 bases and J by 7 bases, with 11 bases between.

This clonotype occurred a few times. Since a much larger clone is just one base distant, this may be a read error. The rearrangement joins TRBV30 to TRBJ1-1; no reliable D call. CDR1 and CDR2 (germline): GTSNPN, SVGIG (reference sequence). The CDR3 covers 13 residues. The CDR3 bases are TGTGCCTGGAGTGGGGAGGTGAACACTGAAGCTTGCTTT. This gives the protein CAWSGEVNTEACF.

There are a few counts of this clonotype. The chain has TRBV6-1 and TRBJ2-3; unclear D gene. Trimming took off 4 bases at V and 0 bases at J, with 11 bases between the two ends. Per the germline V gene, CDR1 is MNHNS and CDR2 is SASEGT. There are 15 residues in the CDR3. The CDR3 region has the DNA TGTGCCAGCAGTGCCACGCCAAAGAGCACAGATACGCAGTATTTT. Protein sequence: CASSATPKSTDTQYF.

This clonotype was counted ten times or more. This chain links TRBV2 with TRBJ1-1; D unresolved. The length of the CDR3 is 14 residues. Germline CDR1 is SNHLY and CDR2 is FYNNEI. The germline V and J ends were trimmed by 5 bases and 0 bases, with 10 bases remaining between them. This CDR3 is CASSRRIMNTEAFF. DNA for the CDR3: TGTGCCAGCAGTCGAAGGATTATGAACACTGAAGCTTTCTTT.